The 30 T cell receptor beta chains below were found in one sample sequenced in a study of blood T cell repertoires in COVID-19. The method was immunoSEQ multiplex PCR; TCRdb's version includes in-frame clones alone and lacks a portion of them. The repertoire holds about 180,000 clones, with around 83% as singletons. Sample: PBMCs or T cells enriched from blood (not recorded which). The receptors here all came from a man in his forties or fifties who had recovered from COVID-19.

This sequence joins TRBV11-2 and TRBJ1-1; D call uncertain. The CDR3 covers 15 residues. The V gene's germline CDR1 is SGHAT and CDR2 FQNNGV. V dropped 0 bases and J dropped 1 base, with 9 bases sitting between them. As DNA, the CDR3 is TGTGCCAGCAGCTTAGATTATGAGGGGAACACTGAAGCTTTCTTT. This codes for CASSLDYEGNTEAFF. Supplemented by reference TRBV11-2 and TRBJ1-1, the full variable domain reads EAGVAQSPRYKIIEKRQSVAFWCNPISGHATLYWYQQILGQGPKLLIQFQNNGVVDDSQLPKDRFSAERLKGVDSTLKIQPAKLEDSAVYLCASSLDYEGNTEAFFGQGTRLTVV.

This chain joins TRBV19 and TRBJ1-4, with 7 bases lining up with TRBD1. V lost 0 bases to trimming and J lost 5 bases; unmatched junction nucleotides: 6. Germline V gives CDR1 LNHDA, CDR2 SQIVND (reference sequence). The CDR3 contains 16 residues. The CDR3 DNA sequence: TGTGCCAGTAGTATAGAAGGGGGGACAGTAAATGAAAAACTGTTTTTT. Translation gives CASSIEGGTVNEKLFF.

J is TRBJ1-2 and V is TRBV6-5; 9 bases are shared with TRBD1. The CDR3 is 14 amino acids. With 6 bases clipped from V and 4 bases from J, the junction kept 6 bases outside the gene matches. Germline V gene lookup returns CDR1 MNHEY and CDR2 SVGAGI. CDR3 sequence: CASSYRGRGYGYTF. The CDR3 DNA is TGTGCCAGCAGCTACAGGGGGCGCGGCTATGGCTACACCTTC.

This chain connects TRBV4-1 to TRBJ2-1; 13 positions match TRBD2. Looked up from germline, CDR1 is MGHRA and CDR2 is YSYEKL. V lost 5 bases, J lost 0 bases, and 10 bases stayed unmatched. This CDR3 has 19 amino acids. In DNA form, the CDR3 reads TGCGCCAGCAGCTTCATGACTAGCGGGGGGTCCAGCTCCTACAATGAGCAGTTCTTC. Its protein product is CASSFMTSGGSSSYNEQFF.

The genes are TRBV19 and TRBJ2-3; 7 positions agree with TRBD1. The CDR3 has 17 amino acids. V lost 5 bases, J lost 5 bases, and 16 bases stayed unmatched. Looked up from germline, CDR1 is LNHDA and CDR2 is SQIVND (reference sequence). CDR3 residues: CASSPFQGDALKDTQYF. The CDR3 DNA follows: TGTGCCAGTAGTCCCTTCCAGGGGGACGCGCTTAAAGATACGCAGTATTTT.

In its sample, this clone was seen a few times. The chain's CDR3 is CASSEGQGGTGELFF. The CDR3 DNA sequence: TGTGCCAGCAGCGAGGGGCAGGGAGGCACCGGGGAGCTGTTTTTT. J is TRBJ2-2 and V is TRBV5-4, with D possibly TRBD2 on 6 matching bases. V was shortened by 4 bases and J by 4 bases, with 14 bases between the two germline ends. The CDR3 loop spans 15 amino acids. The germline CDR1 and CDR2 sequences are SGHNT and YYREEE (reference sequence). Variable domain in full (rest from reference TRBV5-4 and TRBJ2-2): ETGVTQSPTHLIKTRGQQVTLRCSSQSGHNTVSWYQQALGQGPQFIFQYYREEENGRGNFPPRFSGLQFPNYSSELNVNALELDDSALYLCASSEGQGGTGELFFGEGSRLTVL.

This clone came up a few times. The V gene is TRBV5-4, the J gene TRBJ2-2; 8 positions match TRBD1. This CDR3 comprises 15 residues. Per the germline V gene, CDR1 is SGHNT and CDR2 is YYREEE (reference sequence). With 2 bases clipped from V and 1 base from J, the junction kept 1 base outside the gene matches. The CDR3 loop is CASSFGTGNTGELFF. In DNA form, the CDR3 reads TGTGCCAGCAGCTTTGGGACAGGGAACACCGGGGAGCTGTTTTTT. The whole variable domain, filled in from reference TRBV5-4 and TRBJ2-2, reads ETGVTQSPTHLIKTRGQQVTLRCSSQSGHNTVSWYQQALGQGPQFIFQYYREEENGRGNFPPRFSGLQFPNYSSELNVNALELDDSALYLCASSFGTGNTGELFFGEGSRLTVL.

The chain links TRBV29-1 to TRBJ2-3, with D perhaps matching TRBD1 (5 bases). The CDR3 is 15 residues long. Germline CDR1 SQVTM, CDR2 ANQGSEA. Between the trimmed V and J ends, which lost 2 bases and 8 bases, there was a span of 20 bases. The CDR3 loop reads CSVEPWEQTQGTQYF. The CDR3 DNA follows: TGCAGCGTTGAACCCTGGGAACAAACGCAGGGTACGCAGTATTTT.

The chain combines TRBV4-2 with TRBJ2-3; 8 positions agree with TRBD2. The CDR3 is 16 residues long. Unmatched junction bases numbered 10, after V lost 6 bases and J lost 2 bases. CDR1 is LGHNA and CDR2 is YNFKEQ in the germline V gene. The CDR3 sequence is CASSPSTSGYTDTQYF. The DNA for the CDR3 is TGTGCCAGCAGTCCCAGCACTAGCGGCTACACAGATACGCAGTATTTT.

CDR3 in DNA: TGCGCCAGCAGCTTGATTCTAGCGGGGGGCGATACGCAGTATTTT. Translation gives CASSLILAGGDTQYF. The chain combines TRBV5-1 with TRBJ2-3; 11 bases agree with TRBD2. CDR3 length: 15 residues. The trim removed 1 base at V and 6 bases at J, leaving 4 bases unmatched. Germline-derived CDR1 and CDR2 are SGHRS and YFSETQ.

This sequence joins TRBV7-9 and TRBJ1-6; the D gene is possibly TRBD1 (5 bases). Germline V gives CDR1 SEHNR, CDR2 FQNEAQ (reference sequence). The germline V and J ends were trimmed by 0 bases and 10 bases, with 16 bases remaining between them. The length of the CDR3 is 16 residues. CDR3 sequence: CASSLALTNGGSPLHF. The CDR3 region has the DNA TGTGCCAGCAGCTTAGCTCTTACCAACGGGGGGTCACCCCTCCACTTT.

The V call is TRBV4-1, the J call TRBJ2-6; tentatively, D is TRBD1 (6 bases). The CDR3 consists of 17 residues. Trimming left V 3 bases short and J 3 bases short, with 15 bases between. Germline V CDR1 and CDR2: MGHRA, YSYEKL. The CDR3 bases are TGCGCCAGCAGCCAGGGGGCGGTGTATGGTGGGGCCAACGTCCTGACTTTC. This codes for CASSQGAVYGGANVLTF.

This clone appeared a few times. This rearrangement joins TRBV5-1 to TRBJ1-2, with 9 bases that match TRBD1. The germline V gene has CDR1 SGHRS and CDR2 YFSETQ. The ends lost 4 bases at V and 4 bases at J; junction bases unmatched: 14. This CDR3 region has 17 residues. The CDR3 coding sequence is TGCGCCAGCAGCCTGGATGGGACAGGGCGGCCGTTCTATGGCTACACCTTC. It translates to CASSLDGTGRPFYGYTF.

V is TRBV5-6 and J is TRBJ1-2, with D maybe TRBD1 (5 bases). V dropped 4 bases and J dropped 13 bases, with 20 bases sitting between them. This CDR3 has 13 residues. Germline lookup yields CDR1 SGHDT and CDR2 YYEEEE. CDR3: CASSPGSAWRGTF. DNA for the CDR3: TGTGCCAGCAGCCCGGGCAGCGCCTGGAGGGGCACCTTC.

The V gene is TRBV27, the J gene TRBJ2-5, with a possible D match to TRBD2 (6 bases). Germline assignment: CDR1 MNHEY and CDR2 SMNVEV (reference sequence). CDR3 length: 14 amino acids. V was clipped by 6 bases and J by 1 base, with 12 bases between them. The CDR3 DNA reads TGTGCCAGCAGCAAACTGACTAGCCAAGAGACCCAGTACTTC. Translation gives CASSKLTSQETQYF.

This chain connects TRBV7-8 to TRBJ1-6; D perhaps matches TRBD1 (5 bases). The CDR3 is 16 amino acids. The ends were cut back, 1 base at V and 8 bases at J, with 15 bases in the middle. Germline values: CDR1 SGHVS, CDR2 FQNEAQ. Here the CDR3 reads CASSLEARARDSPLHF. DNA of the CDR3: TGTGCCAGCAGCTTAGAGGCCAGGGCCAGGGATTCACCCCTCCACTTT.

The V and J genes are TRBV5-5 and TRBJ1-5, with TRBD1 identical over 10 bases. The CDR3 loop spans 16 amino acids. With V trimmed by 4 bases and J by 5 bases, 9 bases remained unmatched. Germline V CDR1 and CDR2: SGHKS, YYEKEE (reference sequence). The CDR3 is CASSLRDRGPHQPQHF. The CDR3, as DNA: TGTGCCAGCAGCCTCCGGGACAGGGGTCCCCATCAGCCCCAGCATTTT.

This chain uses TRBV5-5 with TRBJ1-1; D gene unclear. Germline V gives CDR1 SGHKS, CDR2 YYEKEE (reference sequence). The CDR3 runs to 14 residues. Trimming shortened V by 0 bases and J by 1 base, and 7 bases separated the two germline ends. CDR3 in amino acids: CASSLAIQNTEAFF. DNA of the CDR3: TGTGCCAGCAGCTTGGCAATCCAGAACACTGAAGCTTTCTTT. Supplemented by reference TRBV5-5 and TRBJ1-1, the full variable domain reads DAGVTQSPTHLIKTRGQQVTLRCSPISGHKSVSWYQQVLGQGPQFIFQYYEKEERGRGNFPDRFSARQFPNYSSELNVNALLLGDSALYLCASSLAIQNTEAFFGQGTRLTVV.

The sample holds a few counts of this clone. This chain joins TRBV5-1 and TRBJ1-3, with D perhaps matching TRBD1 (6 bases). Germline CDR1 reads SGHRS; CDR2 reads YFSETQ. The CDR3 consists of 16 residues. V was shortened by 4 bases and J by 0 bases, with 14 bases between the two germline ends. This CDR3 reads CASSGGGGHSGNTIYF. The DNA of the CDR3 is TGCGCCAGCAGCGGGGGCGGAGGTCACTCTGGAAACACCATATATTTT.

This chain connects TRBV29-1 to TRBJ1-5, with TRBD1 matching over 8 bases. CDR1 is SQVTM and CDR2 is ANQGSEA in the germline V gene. The CDR3 is 14 residues long. V lost 4 bases, J lost 2 bases, and 4 bases stayed unmatched. CDR3 DNA: TGCAGCGTTGGTATGGGACAGGGCAATCAGCCCCAGCATTTT. Protein product: CSVGMGQGNQPQHF. The complete variable domain, with remaining parts taken from reference TRBV29-1 and TRBJ1-5, reads SAVISQKPSRDICQRGTSLTIQCQVDSQVTMMFWYRQQPGQSLTLIATANQGSEATYESGFVIDKFPISRPNLTFSTLTVSNMSPEDSSIYLCSVGMGQGNQPQHFGDGTRLSIL.

This clone was detected once. This chain connects TRBV5-1 to TRBJ2-7; 7 bases match TRBD1. After removal of 4 bases from V and 5 bases from J, the junction contained 12 bases not matched to a gene. The CDR3 length is 15 residues. Germline lookup yields CDR1 SGHRS and CDR2 YFSETQ. The DNA for the CDR3 is TGCGCCAGCAGCCCCACAGGGGTCATCGGGCACGAGCAGTACTTC. Residues: CASSPTGVIGHEQYF.

The V call is TRBV19, the J call TRBJ1-1; TRBD1 is a possible D gene (5 bases). This CDR3 region has 14 residues. V gave up 6 bases and J gave up 3 bases, with 14 bases separating them. Germline values: CDR1 LNHDA, CDR2 SQIVND (reference sequence). CDR3 nucleotide sequence: TGTGCCAGTAGCCCTGGGGGGTCTTACACTGAAGCTTTCTTT. As protein: CASSPGGSYTEAFF.

The chain carries TRBV2 and TRBJ2-5; 11 positions agree with TRBD2. The CDR3 contains 16 residues. J lost 4 bases, V lost 4 bases, and 8 bases had no gene match. CDR1 and CDR2 from the germline V gene are SNHLY and FYNNEI. CDR3 nucleotide sequence: TGTGCCAGCAGTGGAGATAGCGGGGGGGCCCGAGAGACCCAGTACTTC. Protein product: CASSGDSGGARETQYF.

This clone was detected only once. The V and J genes are TRBV11-2 and TRBJ2-5, with D possibly being TRBD1 (6 bases). V was cut by 1 base and J by 2 bases, with 11 bases left in between. Germline CDR1 SGHAT, CDR2 FQNNGV. The CDR3 sequence is 15 residues long. The CDR3 loop is CASSLGQAFQETQYF. CDR3 bases: TGTGCCAGCAGCTTAGGACAGGCTTTTCAAGAGACCCAGTACTTC.

The rearrangement uses TRBV28 and TRBJ1-5; 7 bases match TRBD1. The V gene end was trimmed by 7 bases and the J gene end by 6 bases; junction bases not matched to a gene: 9. This CDR3 region has 14 residues. CDR1 is MDHEN and CDR2 is SYDVKM in the germline V gene. The DNA of the CDR3 is TGTGCCAGCACTGAAACAGGGGCCGGTCAGCCCCAGCATTTT. This codes for CASTETGAGQPQHF.

The CDR3 protein is CASSVGRGDGNEQFF. The CDR3 DNA reads TGTGCCAGCAGCGTAGGCAGGGGAGATGGCAATGAGCAGTTCTTC. The chain carries TRBV9 and TRBJ2-1; tentative D call: TRBD1 (6 bases). V lost 0 bases and J lost 6, with 13 bases in between. The CDR3 consists of 15 residues. Germline assignment: CDR1 SGDLS and CDR2 YYNGEE.

The chain recombines TRBV9 with TRBJ2-1; 14 bases line up with TRBD2. CDR1 and CDR2 (germline): SGDLS, YYNGEE. V dropped 4 bases and J dropped 0; count of bases not matched to a gene: 6. The CDR3 has 18 residues. This chain's CDR3 is CASSRGTSGGHSYNEQFF. CDR3 sequence (DNA): TGTGCCAGCAGCCGAGGGACTAGCGGGGGCCACTCCTACAATGAGCAGTTCTTC.

This clone came up once. The rearrangement uses TRBV5-1 and TRBJ2-1, with 8 bases identical to TRBD2. Unmatched junction bases numbered 2, after V lost 4 bases and J lost 2 bases. This CDR3 comprises 14 residues. The V gene's germline CDR1 is SGHRS and CDR2 YFSETQ. CDR3 region: CASSQAGAYNEQFF. CDR3 sequence (DNA): TGCGCCAGCAGCCAAGCGGGGGCCTACAATGAGCAGTTCTTC.

This clone came up once. This chain uses TRBV15 with TRBJ1-3; 7 bases fit TRBD1. V dropped 5 bases and J dropped 0; count of bases not matched to a gene: 7. The length of the CDR3 is 16 residues. In germline, CDR1 is LNHNV, CDR2 YYDKDF (reference sequence). DNA of the CDR3: TGTGCCACCAGCCCGACAGGGACCCTCTCTGGAAACACCATATATTTT. Its translation is CATSPTGTLSGNTIYF.

This rearrangement joins TRBV5-1 to TRBJ1-2; 10 bases are a match to TRBD1. CDR1 SGHRS and CDR2 YFSETQ come from the germline V gene. CDR3 length equals 14 residues. The J segment lost 5 bases and the V segment lost 3 bases, leaving 4 bases of the junction unmatched. CDR3: CASSSTGGEYGYTF. The CDR3 DNA is TGCGCCAGCAGCTCGACAGGGGGCGAGTATGGCTACACCTTC.